This is a list of T cell receptor beta chains from one sample in a study of cytomegalovirus exposure and HLA in healthy donors. Generated by immunoSEQ multiplex PCR, the TCRdb table keeps only in-frame clones and is missing some. Among over 150,000 clones listed, around three quarters were seen once. Input material: PBMCs. These receptors came from a woman between 40 and 50 years old in good health and CMV-seronegative. Each CDR3 is given with its conserved first and last residue. Fields, in order: V gene, clone size, J gene, D gene, CDR3 protein. The D gene is left open where the match is weak. Size is omitted from some rows. Given values are once, few, many or a class for expanded clones.

v_gene: TRBV28; abundance: .; j_gene: TRBJ2-5; d_gene: .; CDR3aa: CASSPHHPGLQETQYF
v_gene: TRBV5-4; abundance: .; j_gene: TRBJ2-4; d_gene: .; CDR3aa: CASSLGGDIQYF
v_gene: TRBV2; abundance: .; j_gene: TRBJ2-3; d_gene: TRBD2; CDR3aa: CASRAGTSGSTDTQYF
v_gene: TRBV2; abundance: once; j_gene: TRBJ2-2; d_gene: TRBD2; CDR3aa: CASSGRRGGGTGELFF
v_gene: TRBV27; abundance: .; j_gene: TRBJ1-1; d_gene: .; CDR3aa: CASSLYQVNTEAFF
v_gene: TRBV5-4; abundance: .; j_gene: TRBJ1-2; d_gene: .; CDR3aa: CASSLGLPENYGYTF
v_gene: TRBV28; abundance: .; j_gene: TRBJ2-7; d_gene: .; CDR3aa: CASSFQGTYEQYF
v_gene: TRBV5-1; abundance: once; j_gene: TRBJ2-1; d_gene: .; CDR3aa: CASSLEVEASEQFF
v_gene: TRBV6-6; abundance: .; j_gene: TRBJ1-2; d_gene: TRBD1; CDR3aa: CASSSLRPGTGSGYTF
v_gene: TRBV5-4; abundance: .; j_gene: TRBJ1-3; d_gene: .; CDR3aa: CASSPDRNSGNTIYF
v_gene: TRBV6-5; abundance: .; j_gene: TRBJ2-1; d_gene: .; CDR3aa: CASSYGGIYNEQFF
v_gene: TRBV20-1; abundance: once; j_gene: TRBJ1-2; d_gene: .; CDR3aa: CSAGGFWGYTF
v_gene: TRBV19; abundance: .; j_gene: TRBJ1-2; d_gene: .; CDR3aa: CASRLGRGSGYTF
v_gene: TRBV10-3; abundance: .; j_gene: TRBJ1-3; d_gene: .; CDR3aa: CAISEDTGNTIYF
v_gene: TRBV5-1; abundance: .; j_gene: TRBJ2-7; d_gene: .; CDR3aa: CASSSVLGDYEQYF
v_gene: TRBV5-4; abundance: .; j_gene: TRBJ2-1; d_gene: TRBD1; CDR3aa: CASSLGGDRGYNEQFF
v_gene: TRBV9; abundance: .; j_gene: TRBJ2-7; d_gene: TRBD2; CDR3aa: CASSVGGRPSYEQYF
v_gene: TRBV5-1; abundance: .; j_gene: TRBJ2-5; d_gene: TRBD2; CDR3aa: CASSPSAGGETQYF
v_gene: TRBV5-1; abundance: once; j_gene: TRBJ1-2; d_gene: TRBD1; CDR3aa: CASSLGDPTGAYGYTF
v_gene: TRBV18; abundance: .; j_gene: TRBJ2-7; d_gene: .; CDR3aa: CASSPPSSYEQYF
v_gene: TRBV27; abundance: .; j_gene: TRBJ1-1; d_gene: .; CDR3aa: CASRRHEKMDTEAFF
v_gene: TRBV28; abundance: .; j_gene: TRBJ1-2; d_gene: TRBD1; CDR3aa: CASSNTGGAGDTF
v_gene: TRBV7-9; abundance: .; j_gene: TRBJ2-1; d_gene: TRBD2; CDR3aa: CASSLALNSGRNEQFF
v_gene: TRBV25-1; abundance: .; j_gene: TRBJ2-7; d_gene: TRBD1; CDR3aa: CASSVGAGGYEQYF
v_gene: TRBV10-3; abundance: .; j_gene: TRBJ2-3; d_gene: .; CDR3aa: CAISGGTDTQYF
v_gene: TRBV9; abundance: few; j_gene: TRBJ2-5; d_gene: TRBD1; CDR3aa: CASSLRPGQMGVTQYF
v_gene: TRBV14; abundance: few; j_gene: TRBJ2-7; d_gene: TRBD1; CDR3aa: CASSGTVRYEQYF
v_gene: TRBV5-1; abundance: .; j_gene: TRBJ1-1; d_gene: TRBD1; CDR3aa: CASSVGQENTEAFF
v_gene: TRBV6-1; abundance: .; j_gene: TRBJ2-5; d_gene: .; CDR3aa: CASSFTVQETQYF
v_gene: TRBV6-1; abundance: .; j_gene: TRBJ1-2; d_gene: TRBD1; CDR3aa: CASRDRDRGRDGYTF
v_gene: TRBV6-1; abundance: .; j_gene: TRBJ1-2; d_gene: TRBD1; CDR3aa: CASSPSTGSGYGYTF
v_gene: TRBV6-4; abundance: .; j_gene: TRBJ2-7; d_gene: TRBD2; CDR3aa: CASSDSTRGDRTSGKSYEQYF
v_gene: TRBV7-9; abundance: .; j_gene: TRBJ1-1; d_gene: .; CDR3aa: CASSRPLTENTEAFF
v_gene: TRBV5-4; abundance: .; j_gene: TRBJ1-1; d_gene: .; CDR3aa: CASSPPGGEAFF
v_gene: TRBV20-1; abundance: .; j_gene: TRBJ1-1; d_gene: .; CDR3aa: CSARAYDGAFF
v_gene: TRBV13; abundance: .; j_gene: TRBJ1-3; d_gene: .; CDR3aa: CASSLLGNMGNTIYF
v_gene: TRBV7-2; abundance: .; j_gene: TRBJ2-3; d_gene: TRBD1; CDR3aa: CASSSIPGGASDTQYF
v_gene: TRBV7-9; abundance: few; j_gene: TRBJ2-5; d_gene: TRBD1; CDR3aa: CASSLGDRGRSETQYF
v_gene: TRBV6-1; abundance: few; j_gene: TRBJ1-1; d_gene: .; CDR3aa: CASRGQQNTEAFF
v_gene: TRBV11-3; abundance: once; j_gene: TRBJ2-1; d_gene: TRBD2; CDR3aa: CASSLGTSSHNEQFF
v_gene: TRBV28; abundance: .; j_gene: TRBJ2-1; d_gene: .; CDR3aa: CASSLRTGGAYNEQFF
v_gene: TRBV9; abundance: .; j_gene: TRBJ1-4; d_gene: TRBD1; CDR3aa: CASSVNGQGGEKLFF
v_gene: TRBV5-4; abundance: .; j_gene: TRBJ2-3; d_gene: .; CDR3aa: CASSGQDTQYF
v_gene: TRBV7-6; abundance: .; j_gene: TRBJ1-1; d_gene: .; CDR3aa: CASGTSPEITEAFF
v_gene: TRBV19; abundance: .; j_gene: TRBJ2-1; d_gene: TRBD2; CDR3aa: CASSMASGRGDEQFF
v_gene: TRBV28; abundance: .; j_gene: TRBJ1-5; d_gene: .; CDR3aa: CASSPLTEVNQPQHF
v_gene: TRBV15; abundance: once; j_gene: TRBJ1-2; d_gene: .; CDR3aa: CATSVQGIDGYTF
v_gene: TRBV7-6; abundance: .; j_gene: TRBJ2-3; d_gene: .; CDR3aa: CASSSLPGSTDTQYF
v_gene: TRBV7-8; abundance: .; j_gene: TRBJ2-7; d_gene: TRBD2; CDR3aa: CASSLAGLAGLGLYEQYF
v_gene: TRBV12-5; abundance: .; j_gene: TRBJ1-1; d_gene: .; CDR3aa: CASGLGDLATEAFF
v_gene: TRBV10-3; abundance: .; j_gene: TRBJ1-5; d_gene: TRBD1; CDR3aa: CAIGGTDSNQPQHF
v_gene: TRBV25-1; abundance: .; j_gene: TRBJ1-2; d_gene: .; CDR3aa: CASSSGGTNYGYTF
v_gene: TRBV10-1; abundance: .; j_gene: TRBJ1-1; d_gene: .; CDR3aa: CASSDGLLQAAFF
v_gene: TRBV19; abundance: .; j_gene: TRBJ1-1; d_gene: .; CDR3aa: CASSIGLGGTEAFF
v_gene: TRBV6-5; abundance: .; j_gene: TRBJ1-2; d_gene: TRBD1; CDR3aa: CASSRNQDRGHGYTF
v_gene: TRBV6-5; abundance: .; j_gene: TRBJ2-3; d_gene: TRBD2; CDR3aa: CASSSSGDRTDTQYF
v_gene: TRBV6-1; abundance: .; j_gene: TRBJ1-3; d_gene: .; CDR3aa: CASSEILTGNTIYF
v_gene: TRBV5-3; abundance: few; j_gene: TRBJ2-3; d_gene: .; CDR3aa: CARRSTLGYTDTQYF
v_gene: TRBV11-2; abundance: .; j_gene: TRBJ1-4; d_gene: TRBD1; CDR3aa: CASSTPTGTGDQNNEKLFF
v_gene: TRBV7-9; abundance: .; j_gene: TRBJ2-7; d_gene: TRBD1; CDR3aa: CASSAVGDSYEQYF